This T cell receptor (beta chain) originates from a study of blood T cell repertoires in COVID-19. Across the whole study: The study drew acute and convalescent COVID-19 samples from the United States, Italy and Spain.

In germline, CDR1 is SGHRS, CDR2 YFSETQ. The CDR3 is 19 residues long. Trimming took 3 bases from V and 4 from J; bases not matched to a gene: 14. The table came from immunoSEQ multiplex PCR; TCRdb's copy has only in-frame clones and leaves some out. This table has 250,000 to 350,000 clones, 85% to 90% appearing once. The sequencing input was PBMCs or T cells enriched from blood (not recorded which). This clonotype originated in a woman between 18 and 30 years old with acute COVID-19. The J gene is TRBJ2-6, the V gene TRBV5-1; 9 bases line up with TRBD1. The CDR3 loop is CASSSPTGGLKVGANVLTF. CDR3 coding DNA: TGCGCCAGCAGCTCACCGACAGGGGGGTTAAAGGTCGGGGCCAACGTCCTGACTTTC.